Detailed here is one TCR beta chain. This specimen comes from a study of blood T cell repertoires in COVID-19. About the research overall: Sources were T cells, B-cell-depleted T cells, or PBMCs; the material itself was cDNA or gDNA.

The CDR3 is 16 residues long. V dropped 1 base and J dropped 4 bases, with 14 bases sitting between them. Germline V gene sequence: CDR1 KGHDR, CDR2 SFDVKD. This table comes from immunoSEQ multiplex PCR, and its TCRdb copy is limited to in-frame clones, with some not included. The table includes tens of thousands of clones, roughly 88% detected once. This sequence joins TRBV24-1 and TRBJ2-3, with D tentatively TRBD2 (6 bases). The TCR originated in a woman between 65 and 79 years old with acute or convalescent COVID-19. What was sequenced was peripheral blood. CDR3: CATSDFSPGVADTQYF. The CDR3 DNA is TGTGCCACCAGTGATTTCTCCCCGGGAGTGGCAGATACGCAGTATTTT.